This TCR beta chain was found in a study of shared clonotypes between healthy human individuals. The method was immunoSEQ multiplex PCR; TCRdb's version includes in-frame clones alone and lacks a portion of them. The sample consists of over 2 million clones, about 90% of them appearing once. Per germline, CDR1 MNHNS and CDR2 SASEGT. The CDR3 is made up of 14 amino acids. The J segment lost 8 bases and the V segment lost 10 bases, leaving 12 bases of the junction unmatched. Concerning this clone: What it binds is not known.

Regarding the study as a whole: The rarefaction results pointed to incomplete sorted-subset sequencing despite large depth.

The J gene is TRBJ2-1, the V gene TRBV6-1; 9 positions match TRBD2. The source material was naive CD4+ T cells from PBMCs. As to subset: CD45RA+ positively selected. This TCR came from a man between 18 and 35 years old in good health. Some clones in this sample may be carry-over from other donors' samples. This CDR3 reads CATRGRAEFDEQFF. DNA for the CDR3: TGTGCCACGCGCGGGAGGGCCGAGTTTGATGAGCAGTTCTTC.